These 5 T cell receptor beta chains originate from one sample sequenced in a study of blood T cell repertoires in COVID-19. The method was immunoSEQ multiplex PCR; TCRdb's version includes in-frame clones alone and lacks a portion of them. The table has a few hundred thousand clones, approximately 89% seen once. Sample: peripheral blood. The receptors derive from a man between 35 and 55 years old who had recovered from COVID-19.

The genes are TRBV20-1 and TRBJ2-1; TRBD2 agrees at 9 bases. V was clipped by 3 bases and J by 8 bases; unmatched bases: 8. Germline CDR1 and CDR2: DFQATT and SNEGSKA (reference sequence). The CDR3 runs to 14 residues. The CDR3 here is CSASLASGIDEQFF. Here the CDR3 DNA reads TGCAGTGCTAGTTTGGCTAGCGGGATCGATGAGCAGTTCTTC.

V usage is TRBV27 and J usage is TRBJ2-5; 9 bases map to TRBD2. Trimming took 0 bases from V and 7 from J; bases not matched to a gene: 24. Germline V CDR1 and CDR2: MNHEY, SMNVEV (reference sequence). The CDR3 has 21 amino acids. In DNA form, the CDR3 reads TGTGCCAGCAGTTTATCCTCTAATGCGATACCCCGGGCGGGAGGGTCAGGGACCCAGTACTTC. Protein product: CASSLSSNAIPRAGGSGTQYF.

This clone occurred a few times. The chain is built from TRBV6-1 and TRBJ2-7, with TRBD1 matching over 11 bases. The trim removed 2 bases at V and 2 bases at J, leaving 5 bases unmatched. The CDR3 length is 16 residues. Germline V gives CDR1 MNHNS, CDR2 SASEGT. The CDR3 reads CASSESWDRGAYEQYF. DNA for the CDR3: TGTGCCAGCAGTGAAAGCTGGGACAGGGGGGCCTACGAGCAGTACTTC.

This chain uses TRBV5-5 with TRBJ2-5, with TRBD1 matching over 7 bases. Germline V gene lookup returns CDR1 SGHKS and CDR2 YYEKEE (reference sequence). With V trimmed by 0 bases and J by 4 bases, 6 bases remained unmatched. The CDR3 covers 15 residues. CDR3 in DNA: TGTGCCAGCAGCTTGGGGCTAACAGGGGTAGAGACCCAGTACTTC. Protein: CASSLGLTGVETQYF.

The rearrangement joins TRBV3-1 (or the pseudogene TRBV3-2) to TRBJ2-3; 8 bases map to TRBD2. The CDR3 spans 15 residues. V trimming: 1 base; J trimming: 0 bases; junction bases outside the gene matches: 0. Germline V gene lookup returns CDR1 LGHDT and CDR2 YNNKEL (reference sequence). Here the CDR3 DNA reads TGTGCCAGCAGCCAAGCTAGCGGGAGCACAGATACGCAGTATTTT. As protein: CASSQASGSTDTQYF.